This TCR beta chain was sequenced during a study of T cell changes during pregnancy in multiple sclerosis. The CDR3 covers 18 residues. Sequencing used immunoSEQ multiplex PCR; TCRdb keeps in-frame clones, though not all of them. The sample shows approximately 37,000 clones, 88% of them seen only once. This TCR derives from a female donor with multiple sclerosis, enrolled in a pregnancy study. Sequences were derived from CD8+ T cells from peripheral blood mononuclear cells, sampled in the first trimester of pregnancy. The chain employs TRBV21-1 and TRBJ1-6; the listed D gene, TRBD1, was not tested against the DNA. TRBV21-1 is flagged as a pseudogene. The CDR3 is CASSKRDFGTGDQSPLHF. DNA for the CDR3: TGTGCCAGCAGCAAAAGGGATTTTGGGACAGGGGATCAATCACCCCTCCACTTT.